Listed here are 30 T cell receptor beta chains from one sample, sequenced in a study of lung T cells in sarcoidosis with Löfgren's syndrome (dated by TCRdb to 2016 to 2017). Instrument on record: Illumina MiSeq. TCRdb applied fastp at Q25 and MiXCR to the public reads, then kept only in-frame beta chains. A single entry per CDR3 protein holds the most common genes and DNA from its merged rows. This sample gives about 63,000 distinct CDR3 sequences in total; approximately 21% of them show up just once. The top ten hold 2.3% of the sample. The specimen sequenced was CD4+ T cells from PBMCs. The receptor set was obtained from a human donor with sarcoidosis (Löfgren's syndrome or another form), or a control subject (not recorded which).

This clonotype appeared many times. The rearrangement links TRBV7-2 to TRBJ2-1, with 8 bases matching TRBD1. In germline, CDR1 is SGHTA, CDR2 FQGNSA. This CDR3 is 14 amino acids long. J gave up 2 bases and V 8 bases, and 5 bases lay outside the gene matches. CDR3 nucleotide sequence: TGTGCCAGCGATACAGGGGGTACCTACAATGAGCAGTTCTTC. Residues: CASDTGGTYNEQFF.

Details on this clonotype: A much larger clone differs from this one at a single base, so this may be a read error. The V gene is TRBV28, the J gene TRBJ1-1; D unresolved. Germline CDR1 reads MDHEN; CDR2 reads SYDVKM. The CDR3 is made up of 11 amino acids. CDR3 bases: TGTGCCGTCCGGGGTTGGACTGAAGCTTCCTTT. Protein sequence: CAVRGWTEASF. Supplemented by reference TRBV28 and TRBJ1-1, the full variable domain reads DVKVTQSSRYLVKRTGEKVFLECVQDMDHENMFWYRQDPGLGLRLIYFSYDVKMKEKGDIPEGYSVSREKKERFSLILESASTNQTSMYLCAVRGWTEASFGQGTRLTVV.

This clonotype has at least ten counts. The genes are TRBV27 and TRBJ2-5, with D possibly matching TRBD2 (5 bases). This CDR3 region has 14 residues. Germline CDR1 is MNHEY and CDR2 is SMNVEV (reference sequence). V was trimmed by 2 bases and J by 3 bases, leaving 10 bases between them. CDR3: CASSLGRLKETQYF. The CDR3 DNA is TGTGCCAGCAGTTTAGGGAGACTAAAAGAGACCCAGTACTTC.

Ten or more counts support this clonotype. This chain joins TRBV2 and TRBJ2-1; 10 bases are shared with TRBD1. Germline loops: CDR1 SNHLY, CDR2 FYNNEI. Germline trimming cut 0 bases from V and 9 bases from J; bases unmatched to any gene: 5. This CDR3 comprises 15 residues. The CDR3 DNA reads as TGTGCCAGCAGTGAAGCGGGACAGGGGATCGGTGAGCAGTTCTTC. Amino acid sequence: CASSEAGQGIGEQFF.

This clonotype was counted many times. This sequence joins TRBV27 and TRBJ2-7; TRBD1 matches 9 bases. The J segment lost 3 bases and the V segment lost 5 bases, leaving 8 bases of the junction unmatched. The CDR3 covers 15 residues. Germline V CDR1 and CDR2: MNHEY, SMNVEV (reference sequence). As DNA, the CDR3 is TGTGCCAGCAGTCGTCCGGGACAGGGACTCTACGAGCAGTACTTC. Protein: CASSRPGQGLYEQYF.

This clonotype has a count of ten or more. The CDR3 DNA reads TGCGCCAGCAGCCAAGCAAAAGCGACAGGGTGGGGTACTAGTGAGCAGTTCTTC. Its translation: CASSQAKATGWGTSEQFF. The chain carries TRBV4-3 and TRBJ2-1; 7 bases line up with TRBD1. The J segment lost 9 bases and the V segment lost 1 base, leaving 18 bases of the junction unmatched. CDR1 LGHNA and CDR2 YSLEER come from the germline V gene. This CDR3 is 18 amino acids long.

This chain links TRBV5-6 with TRBJ2-5; D not resolved. V was trimmed by 1 base and J by 1 base, leaving 14 bases between them. Looked up from germline, CDR1 is SGHDT and CDR2 is YYEEEE. The CDR3 loop spans 16 amino acids. The CDR3 reads CASSLRSLRVQETQYF. Here the CDR3 DNA reads TGTGCCAGCAGCTTGAGGTCATTAAGGGTCCAAGAGACCCAGTACTTC.

The chain uses TRBV6-6 and TRBJ1-6; D is uncertain. This CDR3 is built from 16 residues. Germline V gives CDR1 MNHNY, CDR2 SVGAGI (reference sequence). Trimming removed 0 bases from V and 3 bases from J, with 9 bases in between. The CDR3 loop reads CASSYSSASYNSPLHF. In DNA, the CDR3 is TGTGCCAGCAGTTACTCTTCGGCCAGCTATAATTCACCCCTCCACTTT.

This clonotype was seen many times. In DNA, the CDR3 is TGTGCCAGCAGTTACCCACTACAGGTTATCACCTACGAGCAGTACTTC. Translation gives CASSYPLQVITYEQYF. The V and J genes are TRBV6-2 or TRBV6-3 and TRBJ2-7, with a possible D match to TRBD1 (5 bases). CDR3 length equals 16 residues. V lost 2 bases and J 2 bases, leaving 16 bases between the germline ends. Germline-derived CDR1 and CDR2 are MNHEY and SVGEGT.

This clonotype has a handful of counts. CDR3 nucleotides: TGTGCCAGCTCACCAGGACAGGGTGAAGCAGATACGCAGTATTTT. The encoded protein is CASSPGQGEADTQYF. V is TRBV18 and J is TRBJ2-3, with TRBD1 matching over 8 bases. This CDR3 has 15 amino acids. Trimming cost V 2 bases and J 4 bases; bases outside gene matches: 5. Germline CDR1 KGHSH, CDR2 LQKENI.

Concerning this clonotype: With a much larger clone just one base away, this may be a read error. V is TRBV6-1 and J is TRBJ2-7; unclear D gene. The CDR3 runs 17 residues. The ends were cut back, 7 bases at V and 3 bases at J, with 25 bases in the middle. The germline V gene has CDR1 MNHNS and CDR2 SASEGT. CDR3 sequence reads: CASILTTLVDVYYEQYF. In DNA form, the CDR3 reads TGTGCCAGCATTCTCACAACCCTAGTGGATGTGTACTACGAGCAGTACTTC.

This clonotype was seen more than once but under ten times. The chain employs TRBV19 and TRBJ1-2; perhaps TRBD1 as D (6 bases). The CDR3 length is 15 residues. Germline CDR1 and CDR2: LNHDA and SQIVND (reference sequence). Trimming pared 6 bases from V and 4 bases from J, leaving 18 bases between. The DNA of the CDR3 is TGTGCCAGTAGCCAGACAGGCACGGTTTCCTATGGCTACACCTTC. It specifies CASSQTGTVSYGYTF. The entire variable domain, with the rest obtained from reference TRBV19 and TRBJ1-2, is as follows: DGGITQSPKYLFRKEGQNVTLSCEQNLNHDAMYWYRQDPGQGLRLIYYSQIVNDFQKGDIAEGYSVSREKKESFPLTVTSAQKNPTAFYLCASSQTGTVSYGYTFGSGTRLTVV.

This clonotype was picked up a small number of times. As DNA, the CDR3 is TGTGCCAGCAGGGCCGGGACAGGGGTAGAGACCCAGTACTTC. It specifies CASRAGTGVETQYF. This chain uses TRBV5-4 with TRBJ2-5, with TRBD1 matching over 10 bases. J gave up 4 bases and V 5 bases, and 5 bases lay outside the gene matches. CDR3 length equals 14 residues. Germline lookup yields CDR1 SGHNT and CDR2 YYREEE (reference sequence).

This clonotype has at least ten counts. The chain has TRBV10-3 and TRBJ2-7; D uncertain. The CDR3 has 12 residues. The germline V gene encodes CDR1 ENHRY and CDR2 SYGVKD. V lost 3 bases, J lost 2 bases, and 5 bases lay in between. CDR3 sequence (DNA): TGTGCCATCAGTGACATGCCCTACGAGCAGTACTTC. Residues: CAISDMPYEQYF.

Ten or more counts support this clonotype. The rearrangement links TRBV28 to TRBJ2-7, with D perhaps given as TRBD1 or TRBD2 (5 bases each). The CDR3 contains 14 residues. V was cut by 1 base and J by 4 bases, with 11 bases left in between. Germline V gene lookup returns CDR1 MDHEN and CDR2 SYDVKM. CDR3 sequence: CASSLLPGTYEQYF. In DNA form, the CDR3 reads TGTGCCAGCAGTTTATTGCCCGGGACGTACGAGCAGTACTTC.

In this sample, this clonotype turned up a few times. This chain joins TRBV2 and TRBJ1-1, with no clear D. Germline loops: CDR1 SNHLY, CDR2 FYNNEI. The CDR3 spans 12 residues. V lost 6 bases to trimming and J lost 7 bases, with 12 bases between them. CDR3 protein: CASRAVGLEAFF. The CDR3 DNA reads as TGTGCCAGCAGAGCCGTAGGACTTGAAGCTTTCTTT.

The chain employs TRBV29-1 and TRBJ2-7, with 11 bases lining up with TRBD1. This CDR3 is built from 12 residues. CDR1 is SQVTM, CDR2 ANQGSEA, per germline. J gave up 7 bases and V 6 bases, and 5 bases lay outside the gene matches. The CDR3 is CSVGDRGLEQYV. DNA for the CDR3: TGCAGCGTGGGGGACAGGGGGTTGGAGCAGTACGTC.

This clonotype was recorded at least ten times. The V and J genes are TRBV6-6 and TRBJ1-4, with D maybe TRBD1 (5 bases). The CDR3 spans 14 residues. CDR1 and CDR2 from the germline V gene are MNHNY and SVGAGI (reference sequence). V gave up 0 bases and J gave up 7 bases, with 9 bases separating them. In DNA form, the CDR3 reads TGTGCCAGCAGTTACTCCAGGGCTGTTGAAAAACTGTTTTTT. Amino acid sequence: CASSYSRAVEKLFF.

This clonotype was seen only a few times. This chain uses TRBV12-3 or TRBV12-4 with TRBJ1-2; TRBD1 is a possible D gene (6 bases). Trimming stripped 6 bases from V and 2 bases from J, with 13 bases between. The CDR3 consists of 14 residues. The CDR3 region is CASSARGKNYGYTF. CDR3 nucleotide sequence: TGTGCCAGCAGCGCCAGGGGCAAGAACTATGGCTACACCTTC.

This clonotype was counted at least ten times. J is TRBJ2-7 and V is TRBV28; D is possibly TRBD2 (7 bases). The germline V and J ends were trimmed by 3 bases and 1 base, with 13 bases remaining between them. CDR1 and CDR2 (germline): MDHEN, SYDVKM. The CDR3 has 15 amino acids. As DNA, the CDR3 is TGTGCCAGCAGTTTGTGGGGGGGGCCGTCCTACGAGCAGTACGTC. Amino acids: CASSLWGGPSYEQYV.

This clonotype appeared many times. The V call is TRBV7-3, the J call TRBJ2-5, with D maybe TRBD2 (5 bases). The V end was cut by 4 bases, the J end by 5 bases, with 11 bases between. Looked up from germline, CDR1 is SGHTA and CDR2 is FQGTGA. CDR3 size: 13 residues. This CDR3 is CASSSRGSETQYF. The CDR3 DNA follows: TGTGCCAGCAGCTCCCGGGGATCCGAGACCCAGTACTTC.

In this sample, this clonotype turned up a few times. The CDR3 region is CASSLVVGQGADTQYF. The CDR3 DNA reads TGCGCCAGCAGCTTGGTAGTTGGACAGGGGGCAGATACGCAGTATTTT. V usage is TRBV5-1 and J usage is TRBJ2-3; 10 bases are a match to TRBD1. V was clipped by 0 bases and J by 4 bases; unmatched bases: 5. The CDR3 runs to 16 residues. Germline CDR1 SGHRS, CDR2 YFSETQ.

The rearrangement uses TRBV2 and TRBJ2-1; TRBD2 matches at 14 bases. CDR1 is SNHLY and CDR2 is FYNNEI in the germline V gene. V lost 5 bases to trimming and J lost 8 bases; unmatched junction nucleotides: 5. The CDR3 is 15 amino acids. The CDR3 sequence is CASSSGTSGSHEQFF. CDR3 DNA: TGTGCCAGCAGTTCCGGGACTAGCGGGAGTCATGAGCAGTTCTTC.

Concerning this clonotype itself: The junction departs from germline at one end; a sequencing error may be responsible. This rearrangement joins TRBV6-1 to TRBJ1-2; no definite D call. From germline, CDR1 is MNHNS and CDR2 SASEGT. This CDR3 is 13 amino acids long. The CDR3: CASSDLTLGGYTF. Here the CDR3 DNA reads TGCGCCAGCAGTGACCTGACCTTAGGTGGCTACACCTTC.

In the case of this clonotype: Possible read error: a much larger clone is one base away. The gene calls are TRBV11-2 and TRBJ2-1; 9 bases map to TRBD1. This CDR3 region has 14 residues. Per germline, CDR1 SGHAT and CDR2 FQNNGV. CDR3 in amino acids: CTSSIRTGANEQFF. In DNA, the CDR3 is TGTACCAGCAGCATTCGGACAGGGGCTAATGAGCAGTTCTTC.

V gene TRBV18 combines with J gene TRBJ2-3; 10 nucleotides line up with TRBD1. This CDR3 is 15 amino acids long. From germline, CDR1 is KGHSH and CDR2 LQKENI. Losses at the gene ends were 3 bases for V and 8 bases for J; bases not matched to a gene: 8. The CDR3 coding sequence is TGTGCCAGCTCACCCGCGGCCGGGACAGGGGTTACGCAGTATTTT. This encodes CASSPAAGTGVTQYF.

The table lists this clonotype with a few counts. The V and J genes are TRBV7-8 and TRBJ2-3; D unresolved. Trimming shortened V by 2 bases and J by 2 bases, and 8 bases separated the two germline ends. Germline assignment: CDR1 SGHVS and CDR2 FQNEAQ. The CDR3 contains 14 residues. CDR3 DNA sequence: TGTGCCAGCAGCTTAAGGGATTACACAGATACGCAGTATTTT. Residues: CASSLRDYTDTQYF.

This clonotype was detected many times. The V gene is TRBV6-1, the J gene TRBJ2-6, with D tentatively TRBD1 (6 bases). In germline, CDR1 is MNHNS, CDR2 SASEGT. Trimming shortened V by 4 bases and J by 3 bases, and 13 bases separated the two germline ends. This CDR3 is built from 16 residues. The CDR3 reads CASSAHRGYGANVLTF. The CDR3 DNA is TGTGCCAGCAGTGCTCATAGGGGGTATGGGGCCAACGTCCTGACTTTC.

In the case of this clonotype: A single base separates this from a much larger clone, so it may be a read error. The CDR3 DNA is TGCAGTGCTAGCGATCCGCGGGGGCCCCGGCCCCACAATGAGCAGTTCTTC. Translation gives CSASDPRGPRPHNEQFF. V gene TRBV20-1 combines with J gene TRBJ2-1, with a possible D match to TRBD2 (7 bases). This CDR3 region has 17 residues. Trimming pared 3 bases from V and 5 bases from J, leaving 23 bases between. CDR1 DFQATT and CDR2 SNEGSKA come from the germline V gene (reference sequence).

This clonotype was seen at least ten times. This rearrangement joins TRBV27 to TRBJ1-1; D is undetermined. V lost 6 bases, J lost 0 bases, and 11 bases lay in between. The CDR3 runs 14 residues. Germline lookup yields CDR1 MNHEY and CDR2 SMNVEV (reference sequence). The CDR3 DNA sequence: TGTGCCAGCAGGGATGGACGGCTGAACACTGAAGCTTTCTTT. This codes for CASRDGRLNTEAFF.